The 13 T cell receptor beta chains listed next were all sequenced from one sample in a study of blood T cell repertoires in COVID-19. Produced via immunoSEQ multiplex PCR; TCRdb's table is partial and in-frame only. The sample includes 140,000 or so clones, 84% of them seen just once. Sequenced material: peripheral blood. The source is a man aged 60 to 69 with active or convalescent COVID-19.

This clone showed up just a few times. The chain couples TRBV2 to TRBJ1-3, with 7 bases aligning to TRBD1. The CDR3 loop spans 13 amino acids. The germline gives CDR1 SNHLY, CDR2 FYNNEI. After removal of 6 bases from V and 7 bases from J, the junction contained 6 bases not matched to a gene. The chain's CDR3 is CASSATGRNTIYF. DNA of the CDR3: TGTGCCAGCAGCGCGACAGGGAGGAACACCATATATTTT.

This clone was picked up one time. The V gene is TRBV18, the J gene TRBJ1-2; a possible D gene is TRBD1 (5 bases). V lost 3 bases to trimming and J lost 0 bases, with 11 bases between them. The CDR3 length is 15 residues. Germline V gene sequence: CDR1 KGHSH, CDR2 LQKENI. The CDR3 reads CASSPGQGTNYGYTF. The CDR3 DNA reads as TGTGCCAGCTCACCGGGGCAGGGAACTAACTATGGCTACACCTTC.

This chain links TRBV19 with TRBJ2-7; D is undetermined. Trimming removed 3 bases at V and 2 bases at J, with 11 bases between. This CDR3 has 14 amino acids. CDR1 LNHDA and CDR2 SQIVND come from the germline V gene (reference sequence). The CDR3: CASSIRNNPYEQYF. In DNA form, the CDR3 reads TGTGCCAGTAGTATCAGGAATAACCCCTACGAGCAGTACTTC.

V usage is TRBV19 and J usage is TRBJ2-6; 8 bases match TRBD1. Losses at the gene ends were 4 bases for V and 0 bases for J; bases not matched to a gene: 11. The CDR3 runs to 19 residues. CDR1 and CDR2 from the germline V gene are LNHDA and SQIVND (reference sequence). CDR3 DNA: TGTGCCAGTAGTACCGCCCTCGGACAGGGCCCCTCTGGGGCCAACGTCCTGACTTTC. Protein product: CASSTALGQGPSGANVLTF.

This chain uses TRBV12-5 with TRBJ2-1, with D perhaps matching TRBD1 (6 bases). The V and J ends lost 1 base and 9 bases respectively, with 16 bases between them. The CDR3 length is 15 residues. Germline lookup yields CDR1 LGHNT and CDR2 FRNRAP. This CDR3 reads CASGLAVGTGFEQFF. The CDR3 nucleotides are TGTGCTAGTGGTTTGGCCGTAGGTACAGGGTTTGAGCAGTTCTTC.

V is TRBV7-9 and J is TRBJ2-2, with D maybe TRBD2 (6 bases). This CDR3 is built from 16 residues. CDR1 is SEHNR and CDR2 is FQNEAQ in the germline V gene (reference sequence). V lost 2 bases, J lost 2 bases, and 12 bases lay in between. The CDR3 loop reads CASSLWDSLNTGELFF. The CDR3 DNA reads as TGTGCCAGCAGCTTATGGGACTCCCTAAACACCGGGGAGCTGTTTTTT.

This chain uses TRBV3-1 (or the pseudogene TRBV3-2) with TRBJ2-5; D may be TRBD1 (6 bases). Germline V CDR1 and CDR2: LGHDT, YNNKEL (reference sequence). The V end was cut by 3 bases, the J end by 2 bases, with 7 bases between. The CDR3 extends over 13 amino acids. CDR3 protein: CASSQGAQETQYF. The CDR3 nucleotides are TGTGCCAGCAGCCAGGGGGCACAAGAGACCCAGTACTTC.

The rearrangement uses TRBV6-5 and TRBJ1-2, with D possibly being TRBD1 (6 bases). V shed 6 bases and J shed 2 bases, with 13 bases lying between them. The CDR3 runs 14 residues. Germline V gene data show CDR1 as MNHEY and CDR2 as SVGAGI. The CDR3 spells CASRAGTPNYGYTF. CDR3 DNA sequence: TGTGCCAGCAGAGCCGGGACACCGAACTATGGCTACACCTTC.

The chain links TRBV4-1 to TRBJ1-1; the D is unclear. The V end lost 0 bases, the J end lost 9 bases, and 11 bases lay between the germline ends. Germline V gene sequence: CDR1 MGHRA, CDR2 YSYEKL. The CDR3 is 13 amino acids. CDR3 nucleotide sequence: TGCGCCAGCAGCCAAGATTTTACAGCCCAAGCTTTCTTT. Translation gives CASSQDFTAQAFF.

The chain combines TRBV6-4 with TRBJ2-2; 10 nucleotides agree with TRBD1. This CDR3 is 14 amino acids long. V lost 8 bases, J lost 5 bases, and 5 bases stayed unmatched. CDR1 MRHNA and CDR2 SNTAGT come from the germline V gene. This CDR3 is CASRGQGGTGELFF. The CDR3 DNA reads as TGTGCCAGCCGCGGACAGGGGGGAACCGGGGAGCTGTTTTTT.

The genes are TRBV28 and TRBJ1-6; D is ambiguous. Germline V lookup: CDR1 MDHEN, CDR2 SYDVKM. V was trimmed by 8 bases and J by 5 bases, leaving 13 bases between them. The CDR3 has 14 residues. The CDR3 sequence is CASYGGTDNSPLHF. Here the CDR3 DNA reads TGTGCCAGCTACGGTGGTACCGATAATTCACCCCTCCACTTT.

The CDR3 sequence: CASGSPGTSGRSNWVQYV. The CDR3 bases are TGTGCTAGTGGTTCCCCCGGGACTAGCGGGAGGTCGAATTGGGTGCAGTACGTC. The V call is TRBV12-5, the J call TRBJ2-7; 15 nucleotides align to TRBD2. Germline V CDR1 and CDR2: LGHNT, FRNRAP. Trimming took 4 bases from V and 9 from J; bases not matched to a gene: 16. The CDR3 runs to 18 residues.

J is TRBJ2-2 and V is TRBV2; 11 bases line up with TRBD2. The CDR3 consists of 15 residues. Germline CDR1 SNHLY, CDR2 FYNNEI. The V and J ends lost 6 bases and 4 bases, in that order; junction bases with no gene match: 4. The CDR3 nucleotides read TGTGCCAGCAGGACCGGGACTAGCGGCACCGGGGAGCTGTTTTTT. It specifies CASRTGTSGTGELFF.